This entry concerns a single T cell receptor beta chain. This sample stems from a study of blood T cell repertoires in COVID-19. Turning to the study itself: Both acute and convalescent COVID-19 samples were obtained from the United States, Italy and Spain. PBMCs, B-cell-depleted T cells, or T cells were the source of the cDNA or gDNA that made up the material.

Individuals drawn from 24 US areas were roughly 18 to 95 years old. Per the authors' pipeline: Quantification of nucleated cells was approximated via reference gene primer amplification. Here immunoSEQ multiplex PCR was the method, and the copy in TCRdb shows in-frame clones only, minus some. V, J and clone size derive from that table, while D and trimming were established from the DNA sequence. The sample yields around 200,000 clones, about 82% seen once. In germline, CDR1 is SGHTA, CDR2 FQGNSA. Deletions cut 1 base from V and 5 bases from J, with 12 bases between. This CDR3 is built from 15 residues.

The sample consisted of PBMCs or T cells enriched from blood (not recorded which). The TCR originated in a man between 40 and 49 years old with acute COVID-19. The rearrangement uses TRBV7-2 and TRBJ1-5; a weak D match, TRBD1 (6 bases). CDR3 residues: CASSLDREGYQPQHF. DNA of the CDR3: TGTGCCAGCAGCTTAGACAGGGAAGGATATCAGCCCCAGCATTTT.